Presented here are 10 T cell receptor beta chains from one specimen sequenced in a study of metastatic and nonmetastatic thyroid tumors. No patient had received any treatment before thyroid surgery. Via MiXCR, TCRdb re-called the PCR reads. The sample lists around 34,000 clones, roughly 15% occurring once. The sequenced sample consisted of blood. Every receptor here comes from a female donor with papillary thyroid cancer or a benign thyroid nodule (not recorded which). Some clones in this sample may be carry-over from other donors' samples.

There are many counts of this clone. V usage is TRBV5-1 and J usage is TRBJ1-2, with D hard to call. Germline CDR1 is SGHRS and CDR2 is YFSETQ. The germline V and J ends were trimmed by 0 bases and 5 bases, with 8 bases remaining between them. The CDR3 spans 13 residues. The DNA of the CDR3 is TGCGCCAGCAGCTTGGGTGCAGCGTATGGCTACACCTTC. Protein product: CASSLGAAYGYTF. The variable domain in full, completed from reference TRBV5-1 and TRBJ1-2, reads KAGVTQTPRYLIKTRGQQVTLSCSPISGHRSVSWYQQTPGQGLQFLFEYFSETQRNKGNFPGRFSGRQFSNSRSEMNVSTLELGDSALYLCASSLGAAYGYTFGSGTRLTVV.

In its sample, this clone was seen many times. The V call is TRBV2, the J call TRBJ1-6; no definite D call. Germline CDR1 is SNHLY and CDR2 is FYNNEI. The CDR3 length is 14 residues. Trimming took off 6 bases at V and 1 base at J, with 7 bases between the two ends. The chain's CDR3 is CASSGESYNSPLHF. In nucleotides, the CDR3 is TGTGCCAGCAGCGGAGAGTCCTATAATTCACCCCTCCACTTT.

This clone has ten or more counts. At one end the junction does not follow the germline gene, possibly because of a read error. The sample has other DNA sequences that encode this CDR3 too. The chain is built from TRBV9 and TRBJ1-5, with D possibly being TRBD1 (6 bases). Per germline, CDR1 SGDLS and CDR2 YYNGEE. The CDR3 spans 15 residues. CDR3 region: CASSRGGAGNQPQHF. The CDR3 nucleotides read TGTGCCAGCAGCCGGGGGGGCGCGGGCAACCAGCCCCAGCATTTT.

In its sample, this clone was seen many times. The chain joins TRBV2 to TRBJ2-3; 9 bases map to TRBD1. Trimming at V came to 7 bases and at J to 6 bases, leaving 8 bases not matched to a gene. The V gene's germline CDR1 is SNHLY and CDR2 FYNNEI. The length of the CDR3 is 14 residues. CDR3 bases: TGTGCCAGCAAGATAGGACAGGGGCGGGATACGCAGTATTTT. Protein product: CASKIGQGRDTQYF.

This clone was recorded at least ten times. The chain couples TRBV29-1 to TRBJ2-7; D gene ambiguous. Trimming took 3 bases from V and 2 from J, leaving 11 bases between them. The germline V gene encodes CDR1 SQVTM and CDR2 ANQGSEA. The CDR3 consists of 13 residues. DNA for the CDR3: TGCAGCGTTGAGGGCCCAGATACCTACGAGCAGTACTTC. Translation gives CSVEGPDTYEQYF.

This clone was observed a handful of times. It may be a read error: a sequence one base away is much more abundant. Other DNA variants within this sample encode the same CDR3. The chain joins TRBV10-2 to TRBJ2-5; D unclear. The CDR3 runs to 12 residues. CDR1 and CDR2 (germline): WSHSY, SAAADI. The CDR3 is CASTEYQETQYF. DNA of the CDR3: TGCGCCAGCACAGAGTACCAAGAGACACAGTACTTC.

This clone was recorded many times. The CDR3 DNA follows: TGTGCCAGCAGCGATACTAGCACAGATACGCAGTATTTT. Protein: CASSDTSTDTQYF. The rearrangement joins TRBV27 to TRBJ2-3; D call uncertain. V was cut by 6 bases and J by 0 bases, with 7 bases left in between. CDR3 size: 13 residues. CDR1 and CDR2 (germline): MNHEY, SMNVEV (reference sequence).

This CDR3 is CASSDIYTDAQYF. The CDR3 coding sequence is TGTGCCAGCAGTGACATTTACACGGATGCGCAGTATTTT. The genes are TRBV6-1 and TRBJ2-3; D is unclear. Trimming stripped 3 bases from V and 10 bases from J, with 14 bases between. The V gene's germline CDR1 is MNHNS and CDR2 SASEGT. This CDR3 contains 13 residues.

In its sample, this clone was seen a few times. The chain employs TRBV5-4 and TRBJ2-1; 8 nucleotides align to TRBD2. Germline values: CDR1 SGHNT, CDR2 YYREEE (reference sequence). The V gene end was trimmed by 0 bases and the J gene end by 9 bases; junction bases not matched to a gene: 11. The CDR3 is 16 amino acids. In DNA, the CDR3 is TGTGCCAGCAGCTTGGTGGTCGGGAGGGCGGGCAGTGAGCAGTTCTTC. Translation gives CASSLVVGRAGSEQFF.

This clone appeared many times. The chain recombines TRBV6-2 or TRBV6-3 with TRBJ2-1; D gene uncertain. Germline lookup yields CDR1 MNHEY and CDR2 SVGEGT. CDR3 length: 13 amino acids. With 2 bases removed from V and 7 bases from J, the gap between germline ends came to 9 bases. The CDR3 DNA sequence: TGTGCCAGCAGTTACGACTCCCATAATGAGCAGTTCTTC. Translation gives CASSYDSHNEQFF.